The T cell receptor beta chain described here comes from a study of blood T cell repertoires in COVID-19. Using immunoSEQ multiplex PCR, the repertoire was profiled, and TCRdb retains in-frame clones only, with some absent. This table holds more than 300,000 clones, roughly 90% found once. In germline, CDR1 is LGHDT, CDR2 YNNKEL (reference sequence). The length of the CDR3 is 16 residues. Trimming pared 1 base from V and 3 bases from J, leaving 12 bases between. The J gene is TRBJ2-2, the V gene TRBV3-1 (or the pseudogene TRBV3-2); D may be TRBD2 (5 bases). This sequence originates from a woman aged 70-85 years with COVID-19, enrolled during active disease. Sample: peripheral blood. The CDR3 region is CASSQGKRFYTGELFF. The DNA of the CDR3 is TGTGCCAGCAGCCAAGGAAAGCGGTTCTACACCGGGGAGCTGTTTTTT.